This T cell receptor beta chain was recorded in a study of cytomegalovirus exposure and HLA in healthy donors. On the study more broadly: In an earlier analysis, approximately 120 million unique TCR beta sequences were found from 150 million to 200 million T cells.

This clone was counted between two and nine times. Its antigen is not identified. Study findings and constraints: The authors listed around 150 TCR beta chains as cytomegalovirus-associated. One cluster of highly shared sequence variants probably arose as a sequencing artifact.

The PCR used 60 Vbeta and 13 Jbeta primers. Under the authors' procedure: In a later analysis, of 79 million or so unique beta chains, about 11 million appeared in at least two donors. Here immunoSEQ multiplex PCR was the method, and the copy in TCRdb shows in-frame clones only, minus some. V and J calls and clone size are given by that table; D and trimming were obtained from the DNA. The sample holds about 100,000 clones, roughly 80% seen once. This clonotype was sampled from a man aged 40-49 years in good health and CMV-seropositive. The sequenced sample consisted of PBMCs.

The CDR3 nucleotides read TGTGCCAGCAGTGAAAAAGGGGGCTGGGGCTACACCTTC. This translates into CASSEKGGWGYTF. This chain links TRBV2 with TRBJ1-2; 7 positions match TRBD1. The trim removed 2 bases at V and 8 bases at J, leaving 5 bases unmatched. CDR1 is SNHLY, CDR2 FYNNEI, per germline. The length of the CDR3 is 13 residues.